Below, 24 T cell receptor beta chains from the same sample are listed, as sequenced in a study of blood T cell repertoires in COVID-19 (dated by TCRdb to about 2020). Preparation of the library involved the immunoSEQ multiplex PCR assay. TCRdb mirrors the immuneACCESS table, restricted to in-frame sequences. Some clones are absent from its copies; in checked studies, under half trace to an unresolved V gene, and the reason for the others is unknown. The sample includes roughly 180,000 clones, with approximately 90% observed a single time. The ten largest make up 2% to 2.5% of the sample. The sequenced sample consisted of PBMCs or T cells enriched from blood (not recorded which). Receptors were obtained from a woman aged 30 to 39 who had recovered from COVID-19.

Here the CDR3 reads CASSSRRTGRYGYTF. In DNA, the CDR3 is TGTGCCAGCAGTTCCCGCCGGACAGGGAGGTATGGCTACACCTTC. This chain links TRBV6-5 with TRBJ1-2, with 8 bases matching TRBD1. The V gene end was trimmed by 4 bases and the J gene end by 5 bases; junction bases not matched to a gene: 9. Germline CDR1 reads MNHEY; CDR2 reads SVGAGI. This CDR3 region has 15 residues.

The gene calls are TRBV10-3 and TRBJ2-7; a weak D match, TRBD1 (5 bases). V gave up 7 bases and J gave up 0 bases, with 13 bases separating them. The germline V gene has CDR1 ENHRY and CDR2 SYGVKD. The CDR3 runs to 14 residues. DNA for the CDR3: TGTGCCATCACTCAGGGAAGTGGCTCCTACGAGCAGTACTTC. As protein: CAITQGSGSYEQYF.

The rearrangement links TRBV27 to TRBJ2-1; 13 bases line up with TRBD2. The CDR3 is made up of 16 amino acids. V gave up 7 bases and J gave up 6 bases; unmatched junction bases: 9. Germline CDR1 MNHEY, CDR2 SMNVEV (reference sequence). CDR3 nucleotide sequence: TGTGCCAGCATCCAACTAGCGGGGGGGCCAGGCAATGAGCAGTTCTTC. Protein: CASIQLAGGPGNEQFF.

This clone was seen once. The chain uses TRBV19 and TRBJ2-7; D uncertain. This CDR3 has 13 amino acids. In germline, CDR1 is LNHDA, CDR2 SQIVND (reference sequence). Trimming took off 3 bases at V and 1 base at J, with 7 bases between the two ends. DNA for the CDR3: TGTGCCAGTAGTATCGGTGGTTCCTACGAGCAGTACTTC. It translates to CASSIGGSYEQYF.

The J gene is TRBJ2-7, the V gene TRBV5-1; 8 bases match TRBD2. V lost 0 bases and J lost 2; bases outside the gene matches: 4. The CDR3 spans 15 residues. Germline V lookup: CDR1 SGHRS, CDR2 YFSETQ. The CDR3 region is CASSLAAGGPYEQYF. Here the CDR3 DNA reads TGCGCCAGCAGCTTGGCTGCGGGAGGTCCCTACGAGCAGTACTTC.

The J gene is TRBJ1-1, the V gene TRBV7-6; TRBD1 might be the D (5 bases). The germline V gene encodes CDR1 SGHVS and CDR2 FNYEAQ. The V end lost 1 base, the J end lost 5 bases, and 8 bases lay between the germline ends. CDR3 size: 13 residues. CDR3 bases: TGTGCCAGCAGCTTAGGGGGGGGAACTGAAGCTTTCTTT. This gives the protein CASSLGGGTEAFF.

The chain joins TRBV15 to TRBJ2-2, with D possibly matching TRBD1 (6 bases). The CDR3 runs to 15 residues. Deletions cut 2 bases from V and 7 bases from J, with 14 bases between. Germline CDR1 LNHNV, CDR2 YYDKDF (reference sequence). The CDR3 DNA is TGTGCCACCAGCAGAATTGACAGGAATCTCGGGGAGCTGTTTTTT. Translating gives CATSRIDRNLGELFF. Full variable domain (outside the CDR3, taken from reference TRBV15 and TRBJ2-2): DAMVIQNPRYQVTQFGKPVTLSCSQTLNHNVMYWYQQKSSQAPKLLFHYYDKDFNNEADTPDNFQSRRPNTSFCFLDIRSPGLGDTAMYLCATSRIDRNLGELFFGEGSRLTVL.

This chain connects TRBV24-1 to TRBJ2-1, with TRBD1 matching over 9 bases. Trimming at V came to 3 bases and at J to 0 bases, leaving 5 bases not matched to a gene. Germline CDR1 is KGHDR and CDR2 is SFDVKD. There are 17 residues in the CDR3. CDR3 loop: CATSDTTGGYSYNEQFF. CDR3 nucleotide sequence: TGTGCCACCAGTGATACTACAGGGGGCTACTCCTACAATGAGCAGTTCTTC.

This clone showed up just a few times. V gene TRBV19 combines with J gene TRBJ2-7; 9 positions match TRBD2. The length of the CDR3 is 18 residues. With 7 bases clipped from V and 1 base from J, the junction kept 17 bases outside the gene matches. Germline V gene sequence: CDR1 LNHDA, CDR2 SQIVND (reference sequence). The CDR3 nucleotides are TGTGCCAGTACCCGCTACGGTAGCGGGAGCCCACCTTCCTACGAGCAGTACTTC. This translates into CASTRYGSGSPPSYEQYF.

This sequence joins TRBV30 and TRBJ1-2; D is possibly TRBD1 (6 bases). Germline values: CDR1 GTSNPN, CDR2 SVGIG (reference sequence). The V gene lost 5 bases and the J gene lost 0 bases, with 19 bases spanning the gap. CDR3 length: 16 residues. The CDR3 spells CAWGGRSSPSNYGYTF. The CDR3 DNA reads as TGTGCCTGGGGGGGCCGGTCCAGTCCGTCTAACTATGGCTACACCTTC.

The J gene is TRBJ2-2, the V gene TRBV15, with 8 bases lining up with TRBD2. V lost 8 bases and J lost 2; bases outside the gene matches: 7. The length of the CDR3 is 15 residues. Germline lookup yields CDR1 LNHNV and CDR2 YYDKDF (reference sequence). The CDR3 sequence is CATARGEINTGELFF. Written as DNA, the CDR3 is TGTGCCACCGCGCGGGGGGAAATCAACACCGGGGAGCTGTTTTTT.

The chain joins TRBV6-5 to TRBJ2-1; D perhaps matches TRBD2 (5 bases). This CDR3 has 12 residues. CDR1 is MNHEY and CDR2 is SVGAGI in the germline V gene. V was pared by 2 bases and J by 10 bases, with 9 bases between. CDR3 protein: CASSYTGVEQFF. In nucleotides, the CDR3 is TGTGCCAGCAGTTACACCGGGGTGGAGCAGTTCTTC.

V is TRBV15 and J is TRBJ1-2; 7 bases fit TRBD1. The V and J ends lost 2 bases and 2 bases, in that order; junction bases with no gene match: 20. The germline gives CDR1 LNHNV, CDR2 YYDKDF (reference sequence). The CDR3 has 20 amino acids. The CDR3: CATSRQGGDSEGQVNYGYTF. CDR3 DNA: TGTGCCACCAGCAGACAAGGAGGCGATTCTGAAGGACAGGTCAACTATGGCTACACCTTC.

The rearrangement joins TRBV11-3 to TRBJ1-3; TRBD1 aligns across 8 bases. Germline V CDR1 and CDR2: SGHNT, YENEEA. This CDR3 is 16 amino acids long. V lost 5 bases, J lost 2 bases, and 8 bases stayed unmatched. The CDR3 loop is CASSPGQGMPGNTIYF. The CDR3 region has the DNA TGTGCCAGCAGCCCAGGACAGGGAATGCCTGGAAACACCATATATTTT.

V is TRBV11-3 and J is TRBJ2-5; a possible D gene is TRBD1 (6 bases). Germline CDR1 is SGHNT and CDR2 is YENEEA. The V gene lost 5 bases and the J gene lost 4 bases, with 14 bases spanning the gap. The CDR3 extends over 14 amino acids. The CDR3 protein is CASSRGQGLETQYF. Here the CDR3 DNA reads TGTGCCAGCAGCCGAGGGCAGGGGTTAGAGACCCAGTACTTC. The whole variable domain, remainder taken from reference TRBV11-3 and TRBJ2-5, is EAGVVQSPRYKIIEKKQPVAFWCNPISGHNTLYWYLQNLGQGPELLIRYENEEAVDDSQLPKDRFSAERLKGVDSTLKIQPAELGDSAVYLCASSRGQGLETQYFGPGTRLLVL.

This chain joins TRBV30 and TRBJ1-2, with 7 bases that match TRBD1. The CDR3 is 12 residues long. V dropped 1 base and J dropped 12; count of bases not matched to a gene: 8. The germline gives CDR1 GTSNPN, CDR2 SVGIG (reference sequence). In DNA form, the CDR3 reads TGTGCCTGGAGTGCAGAGGGGGCGAAGCACACCTTC. This gives the protein CAWSAEGAKHTF.

This clone has only a few counts. This chain connects TRBV9 to TRBJ1-1; D is ambiguous. V was cut by 1 base and J by 4 bases, with 17 bases left in between. The CDR3 is made up of 16 amino acids. Germline lookup yields CDR1 SGDLS and CDR2 YYNGEE. The CDR3, as DNA: TGTGCCAGCAGCGTACTTGATTTTTCGGTCGGCACTGAAGCTTTCTTT. It is translated as CASSVLDFSVGTEAFF.

This sequence joins TRBV6-5 and TRBJ2-1; perhaps TRBD1 as D (6 bases). The CDR3 runs to 15 residues. With 7 bases removed from V and 0 bases from J, the gap between germline ends came to 13 bases. Germline CDR1 is MNHEY and CDR2 is SVGAGI. The CDR3 DNA follows: TGTGCCAGCAAAAGGGACATAAGCTCCTACAATGAGCAGTTCTTC. Translated: CASKRDISSYNEQFF.

V gene TRBV27 combines with J gene TRBJ2-1, with D hard to call. This CDR3 has 12 residues. The V end lost 2 bases, the J end lost 8 bases, and 7 bases lay between the germline ends. Germline CDR1 and CDR2: MNHEY and SMNVEV (reference sequence). In DNA, the CDR3 is TGTGCCAGCAGTTTAAGCCACGATGAGCAGTTCTTC. Translated: CASSLSHDEQFF.

This clone was picked up a small number of times. This chain links TRBV29-1 with TRBJ2-7; D not resolved. The V end was cut by 5 bases, the J end by 5 bases, with 22 bases between. The CDR3 contains 15 residues. The germline CDR1 and CDR2 sequences are SQVTM and ANQGSEA. For the CDR3, the DNA is TGCAGCGTTCTAGGTGGAGTCAGCCAGTGGGACGAGCAGTACTTC. Amino acids: CSVLGGVSQWDEQYF.

The V call is TRBV9, the J call TRBJ2-3; 7 bases line up with TRBD1. The V gene end was trimmed by 4 bases and the J gene end by 3 bases; junction bases not matched to a gene: 8. In germline, CDR1 is SGDLS, CDR2 YYNGEE. There are 15 residues in the CDR3. CDR3 in amino acids: CASSPREGATDTQYF. CDR3 sequence (DNA): TGTGCCAGCAGCCCCAGAGAGGGGGCAACAGATACGCAGTATTTT.

This rearrangement joins TRBV5-1 to TRBJ2-2, with a possible D match to TRBD1 (5 bases). Germline loops: CDR1 SGHRS, CDR2 YFSETQ. Trimming cost V 5 bases and J 1 base, with 9 bases left between them. The CDR3 contains 14 residues. The CDR3 sequence: CASRRQRNTGELFF. The CDR3 DNA follows: TGCGCCAGCAGGAGACAGAGGAACACCGGGGAGCTGTTTTTT.

This clone was picked up one time. CDR3: CASSPGNLIAKNIQYF. In nucleotides, the CDR3 is TGTGCCAGCTCACCCGGGAACCTTATAGCCAAAAACATTCAGTACTTC. The rearrangement uses TRBV18 and TRBJ2-4; possibly TRBD2 for D (5 bases). This CDR3 is 16 amino acids long. CDR1 and CDR2 (germline): KGHSH, LQKENI. The V and J ends lost 3 bases and 0 bases respectively, with 12 bases between them. Looking up the rest from reference TRBV18 and TRBJ2-4 gives the full variable domain: NAGVMQNPRHLVRRRGQEARLRCSPMKGHSHVYWYRQLPEEGLKFMVYLQKENIIDESGMPKERFSAEFPKEGPSILRIQQVVRGDSAAYFCASSPGNLIAKNIQYFGAGTRLSVL.

The rearrangement uses TRBV4-3 and TRBJ1-1; 11 bases are a match to TRBD1. The V segment lost 0 bases and the J segment 5 bases; nucleotides outside the gene matches: 11. This CDR3 spans 18 amino acids. Germline V gives CDR1 LGHNA, CDR2 YSLEER. This CDR3 reads CASSQDLGQGARKTEAFF. CDR3 nucleotides: TGCGCCAGCAGCCAAGATCTAGGACAGGGGGCTCGGAAAACTGAAGCTTTCTTT.